This entry lists 23 T cell receptor beta chains sequenced from one sample in a study of blood T cell repertoires in COVID-19. Generated by immunoSEQ multiplex PCR, the TCRdb table keeps only in-frame clones and is missing some. The table lists 100,000 or so clones, over 75% of them singletons. Sequencing was performed on peripheral blood. These receptors were taken from a woman aged 25 to 39 with acute or convalescent COVID-19.

The J gene is TRBJ2-7, the V gene TRBV18, with D maybe TRBD1 (6 bases). V lost 6 bases, J lost 3 bases, and 15 bases lay in between. Germline V lookup: CDR1 KGHSH, CDR2 LQKENI. This CDR3 spans 14 amino acids. The CDR3 nucleotides are TGTGCCAGCTCCCCTTCACAGGGTGGCTACGAGCAGTACTTC. Its protein is CASSPSQGGYEQYF.

This clone came up once. The gene calls are TRBV19 and TRBJ1-1; D may be TRBD1 (6 bases). CDR3 size: 14 residues. V dropped 7 bases and J dropped 4 bases, with 16 bases sitting between them. Per germline, CDR1 LNHDA and CDR2 SQIVND (reference sequence). CDR3 DNA: TGTGCCAGTAATACAGGGAAGGGAATCACTGAAGCTTTCTTT. Residues: CASNTGKGITEAFF.

CDR3 sequence reads: CASSGDSGLAKNIQYF. CDR3 bases: TGTGCCAGCAGCGGGGACAGCGGCCTAGCCAAAAACATTCAGTACTTC. The chain is built from TRBV25-1 and TRBJ2-4; 7 bases match TRBD1. CDR1 and CDR2 from the germline V gene are MGHDK and SYGVNS. The J segment lost 0 bases and the V segment lost 6 bases, leaving 8 bases of the junction unmatched. The CDR3 contains 16 residues.

Written as DNA, the CDR3 is TGTGCCAGCACGGAGACCTACCTCACAGATACGCAGTATTTT. Translated: CASTETYLTDTQYF. The gene calls are TRBV6-6 and TRBJ2-3, with D uncertain. Germline values: CDR1 MNHNY, CDR2 SVGAGI (reference sequence). The CDR3 has 14 residues. Trimming cost V 7 bases and J 2 bases, with 13 bases left between them.

The V gene is TRBV6-5, the J gene TRBJ2-2; TRBD1 matches at 8 bases. J was trimmed by 3 bases and V by 6 bases; bases with no gene match: 6. CDR1 and CDR2 (germline): MNHEY, SVGAGI. The CDR3 sequence is 15 residues long. The CDR3 reads CASRRTGQDTGELFF. The CDR3 DNA is TGTGCCAGCAGAAGGACAGGGCAGGACACCGGGGAGCTGTTTTTT.

The CDR3 spells CASSRFGLSEAFF. CDR3 DNA: TGTGCCAGCAGCCGTTTTGGGCTTTCTGAAGCTTTCTTT. The chain has TRBV14 and TRBJ1-1; the D is unclear. V was trimmed by 4 bases and J by 6 bases, leaving 12 bases between them. This CDR3 is 13 amino acids long. The germline CDR1 and CDR2 sequences are SGHDN and FVKESK.

This clone has only one observation. V gene TRBV10-3 combines with J gene TRBJ1-5; no reliable D call. CDR3 size: 15 residues. V was pared by 10 bases and J by 0 bases, with 16 bases between. CDR1 and CDR2 (germline): ENHRY, SYGVKD. In DNA form, the CDR3 reads TGTGCCACCCGCCCCGGTCAAAATAGCAATCAGCCCCAGCATTTT. Its translation: CATRPGQNSNQPQHF.

The rearrangement joins TRBV18 to TRBJ1-1; D is unclear. Per the germline V gene, CDR1 is KGHSH and CDR2 is LQKENI. CDR3 length equals 13 residues. V was pared by 4 bases and J by 1 base, with 7 bases between. The CDR3 DNA is TGTGCCAGCTCACGATTAGCGAACACTGAAGCTTTCTTT. It specifies CASSRLANTEAFF.

V is TRBV4-2 and J is TRBJ1-2; D is undetermined. Germline CDR1 reads LGHNA; CDR2 reads YNFKEQ. Trimming took 1 base from V and 5 from J, leaving 11 bases between them. The CDR3 consists of 14 residues. CDR3 DNA: TGTGCCAGCAGCCAAGGTGTGGCGAGGTATGGCTACACCTTC. Translating it yields CASSQGVARYGYTF.

Only one count was recorded for this clone. The chain recombines TRBV29-1 with TRBJ2-7; the match to TRBD1 covers 9 bases. V lost 7 bases, J lost 4 bases, and 8 bases stayed unmatched. The CDR3 is 13 residues long. Germline V CDR1 and CDR2: SQVTM, ANQGSEA. The DNA for the CDR3 is TGCAGCGCCTCGACAGGGGGAGGTTACGAGCAGTACTTC. It codes for CSASTGGGYEQYF.

The chain is built from TRBV5-1 and TRBJ1-1; 11 bases fit TRBD1. Germline V CDR1 and CDR2: SGHRS, YFSETQ. The length of the CDR3 is 14 residues. J gave up 6 bases and V 3 bases, and 4 bases lay outside the gene matches. The CDR3 loop reads CASSSPGQGAEAFF. In nucleotides, the CDR3 is TGCGCCAGCAGCTCACCGGGACAGGGGGCTGAAGCTTTCTTT.

The chain combines TRBV28 with TRBJ1-6, with a weak D call TRBD1 (5 bases). CDR1 MDHEN and CDR2 SYDVKM come from the germline V gene. The CDR3 consists of 13 residues. The germline V and J ends were trimmed by 3 bases and 8 bases, with 8 bases remaining between them. The CDR3 sequence is CASSLDIYSPLHF. CDR3 DNA: TGTGCCAGCAGTTTGGACATCTATTCACCCCTCCACTTT.

V usage is TRBV5-1 and J usage is TRBJ2-3; no definite D call. The CDR3 runs 15 residues. From germline, CDR1 is SGHRS and CDR2 YFSETQ. The germline V and J ends were trimmed by 3 bases and 0 bases, with 11 bases remaining between them. The CDR3 reads CASSSSGDSTDTQYF. Written as DNA, the CDR3 is TGCGCCAGCAGCTCGTCCGGAGACAGCACAGATACGCAGTATTTT.

This sequence joins TRBV28 and TRBJ1-6, with 8 bases fitting TRBD1. The CDR3 covers 14 residues. V gave up 6 bases and J gave up 10 bases; unmatched junction bases: 8. Germline loops: CDR1 MDHEN, CDR2 SYDVKM. In DNA form, the CDR3 reads TGTGCCAGCAGAACAGGGGGGGGCTGGTCACCCCTCCACTTT. It yields the protein CASRTGGGWSPLHF.

This clone appeared a few times. The chain couples TRBV5-3 to TRBJ1-3; D call uncertain. TRBV5-3 counts as an open reading frame of uncertain function. With 5 bases removed from V and 3 bases from J, the gap between germline ends came to 21 bases. The CDR3 extends over 17 amino acids. The CDR3: CARSRLFEPHGGNTIYF. The CDR3 region has the DNA TGTGCCAGAAGTCGCCTTTTTGAACCGCACGGTGGAAACACCATATATTTT.

This clone was seen only a few times. V gene TRBV7-2 combines with J gene TRBJ1-2; D unresolved. This CDR3 is built from 15 residues. The germline V gene encodes CDR1 SGHTA and CDR2 FQGNSA. Deletions cut 5 bases from V and 0 bases from J, with 13 bases between. This CDR3 reads CASSLVWGANYGYTF. As DNA, the CDR3 is TGTGCCAGCAGCCTGGTGTGGGGAGCTAACTATGGCTACACCTTC.

A word on this clone: The same CDR3 arises from other DNA sequences in this sample as well. This chain joins TRBV7-9 and TRBJ1-4; the match to TRBD1 covers 8 bases. The CDR3 is made up of 14 amino acids. Germline V lookup: CDR1 SEHNR, CDR2 FQNEAQ (reference sequence). After removal of 3 bases from V and 3 bases from J, the junction contained 0 bases not matched to a gene. This CDR3 is CASSLDRANEKLFF. CDR3 coding DNA: TGTGCCAGCAGCTTGGACAGGGCTAATGAAAAACTGTTTTTT.

This chain links TRBV6-6 with TRBJ1-3; possibly TRBD1 for D (6 bases). Trimming left V 5 bases short and J 0 bases short, with 17 bases between. Germline V CDR1 and CDR2: MNHNY, SVGAGI (reference sequence). The CDR3 is 17 amino acids. The CDR3: CASSPIGTSVSGNTIYF. For the CDR3, the DNA is TGTGCCAGCAGTCCCATTGGGACATCAGTCTCTGGAAACACCATATATTTT.

The chain employs TRBV5-1 and TRBJ1-1; TRBD1 is a possible D gene (5 bases). Trimming cost V 0 bases and J 4 bases, with 13 bases left between them. The CDR3 has 15 residues. CDR1 is SGHRS and CDR2 is YFSETQ in the germline V gene. In DNA form, the CDR3 reads TGCGCCAGCAGCTTGGCCGGGGGAGAGGGCACTGAAGCTTTCTTT. It specifies CASSLAGGEGTEAFF. Looking up the rest from reference TRBV5-1 and TRBJ1-1 gives the full variable domain: KAGVTQTPRYLIKTRGQQVTLSCSPISGHRSVSWYQQTPGQGLQFLFEYFSETQRNKGNFPGRFSGRQFSNSRSEMNVSTLELGDSALYLCASSLAGGEGTEAFFGQGTRLTVV.

This clone was found once. The rearrangement joins TRBV29-1 to TRBJ2-2; a weak D match, TRBD1 (6 bases). Germline CDR1 SQVTM, CDR2 ANQGSEA. V lost 0 bases, J lost 8 bases, and 10 bases lay in between. The length of the CDR3 is 13 residues. DNA of the CDR3: TGCAGCGTTGAAGAATCCGGGACAGGGGAGCTGTTTTTT. It specifies CSVEESGTGELFF.

The V and J genes are TRBV5-1 and TRBJ1-1; the match to TRBD1 covers 7 bases. V shed 2 bases, J shed 4 bases, and the junction held 5 bases outside the gene matches. The CDR3 loop spans 14 amino acids. Per the germline V gene, CDR1 is SGHRS and CDR2 is YFSETQ. The CDR3 reads CASSLGQDFTEAFF. The CDR3 region has the DNA TGCGCCAGCAGCTTAGGACAGGACTTCACTGAAGCTTTCTTT.

The chain couples TRBV28 to TRBJ1-1, with D perhaps TRBD1 (5 bases). The CDR3 covers 17 residues. In germline, CDR1 is MDHEN, CDR2 SYDVKM. V was pared by 6 bases and J by 0 bases, with 20 bases between. The CDR3 is CASRIQGLSIMNTEAFF. The DNA for the CDR3 is TGTGCCAGCAGAATCCAGGGATTATCAATCATGAACACTGAAGCTTTCTTT.

The rearrangement links TRBV5-1 to TRBJ1-2, with unresolved D. This CDR3 spans 15 amino acids. V lost 3 bases and J lost 2, with 14 bases in between. CDR1 is SGHRS and CDR2 is YFSETQ in the germline V gene. The DNA of the CDR3 is TGCGCCAGCAGCTCCTCGGGTACGGGGAACTATGGCTACACCTTC. The encoded protein is CASSSSGTGNYGYTF.